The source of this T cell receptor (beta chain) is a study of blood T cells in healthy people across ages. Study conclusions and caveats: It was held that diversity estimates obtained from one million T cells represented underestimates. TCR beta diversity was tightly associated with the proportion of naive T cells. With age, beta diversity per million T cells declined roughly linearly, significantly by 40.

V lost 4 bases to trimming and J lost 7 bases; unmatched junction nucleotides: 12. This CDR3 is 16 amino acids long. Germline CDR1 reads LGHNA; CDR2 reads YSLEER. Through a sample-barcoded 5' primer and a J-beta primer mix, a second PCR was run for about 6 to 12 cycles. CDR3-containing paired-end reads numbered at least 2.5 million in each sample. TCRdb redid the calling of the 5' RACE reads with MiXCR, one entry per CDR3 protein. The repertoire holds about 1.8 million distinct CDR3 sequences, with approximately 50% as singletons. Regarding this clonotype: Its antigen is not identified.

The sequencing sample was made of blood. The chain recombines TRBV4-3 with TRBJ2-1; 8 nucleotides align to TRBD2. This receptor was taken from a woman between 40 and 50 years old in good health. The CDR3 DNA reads TGCGCCAGCAGCCTGTTCCGGGGGGGCCCTTTAAATGAGCAGTTCTTC. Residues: CASSLFRGGPLNEQFF.